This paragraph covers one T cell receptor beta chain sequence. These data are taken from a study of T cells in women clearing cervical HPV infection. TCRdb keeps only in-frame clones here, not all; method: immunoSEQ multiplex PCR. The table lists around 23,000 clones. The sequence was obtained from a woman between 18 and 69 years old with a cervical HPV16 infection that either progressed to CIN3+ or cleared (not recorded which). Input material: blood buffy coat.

CDR3 bases read: TGTGCCAGCTCACCACGCCCGACGACAGGGCCCTACAATGAC. Its protein product is CASSPRPTTGPYND. The entire CDR3 is CASSPRPTTGPYNDYTF. The genes are TRBV18 and TRBJ1-2, with 7 bases identical to TRBD1. The read ends 3 residues shy of where the CDR3 ends; the end is completed using the germline J gene. Germline V gene lookup returns CDR1 KGHSH and CDR2 LQKENI. CDR3 length: 17 residues.